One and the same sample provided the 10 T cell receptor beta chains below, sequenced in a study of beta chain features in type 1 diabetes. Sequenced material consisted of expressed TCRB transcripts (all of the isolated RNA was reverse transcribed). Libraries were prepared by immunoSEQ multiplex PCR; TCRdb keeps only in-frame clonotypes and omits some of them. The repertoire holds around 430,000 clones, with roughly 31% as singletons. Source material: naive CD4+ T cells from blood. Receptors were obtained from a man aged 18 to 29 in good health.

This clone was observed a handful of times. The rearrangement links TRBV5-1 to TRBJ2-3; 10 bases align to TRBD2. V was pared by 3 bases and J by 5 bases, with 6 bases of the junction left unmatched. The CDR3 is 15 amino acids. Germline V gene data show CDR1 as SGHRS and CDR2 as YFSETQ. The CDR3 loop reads CASSSLAGEGDTQYF. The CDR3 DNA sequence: TGCGCCAGCAGCTCCCTAGCGGGAGAAGGAGATACGCAGTATTTT.

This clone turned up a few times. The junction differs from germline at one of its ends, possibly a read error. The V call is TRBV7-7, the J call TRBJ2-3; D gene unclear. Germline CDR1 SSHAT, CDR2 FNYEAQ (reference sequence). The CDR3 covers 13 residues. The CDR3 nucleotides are TGTGCTAGCAGCGCTCGGGCCGCAGATACGCAGTATTTT. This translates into CASSARAADTQYF.

CDR3 residues: CASSLAAGGSSGYTF. CDR3 bases: TGTGCCAGCAGCTTAGCGGCAGGGGGCAGCTCAGGCTACACCTTC. This sequence joins TRBV7-2 and TRBJ1-2; 8 nucleotides line up with TRBD1. Germline-derived CDR1 and CDR2 are SGHTA and FQGNSA. The CDR3 has 15 amino acids. V dropped 0 bases and J dropped 8; count of bases not matched to a gene: 8.

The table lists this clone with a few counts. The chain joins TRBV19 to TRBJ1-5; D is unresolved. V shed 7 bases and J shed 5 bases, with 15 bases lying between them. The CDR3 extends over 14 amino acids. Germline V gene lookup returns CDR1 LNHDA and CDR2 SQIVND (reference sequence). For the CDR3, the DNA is TGTGCCAGTACGGTGCTGGCCGGGGATCAGCCCCAGCATTTT. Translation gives CASTVLAGDQPQHF.

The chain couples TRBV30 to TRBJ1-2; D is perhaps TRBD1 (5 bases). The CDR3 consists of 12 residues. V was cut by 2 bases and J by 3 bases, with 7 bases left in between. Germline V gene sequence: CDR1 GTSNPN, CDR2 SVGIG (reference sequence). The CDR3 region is CAWSMGDYGYTF. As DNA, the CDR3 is TGTGCCTGGAGTATGGGGGACTATGGCTACACCTTC. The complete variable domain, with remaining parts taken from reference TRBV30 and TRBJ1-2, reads SQTIHQWPATLVQPVGSPLSLECTVEGTSNPNLYWYRQAAGRGLQLLFYSVGIGQISSEVPQNLSASRPQDRQFILSSKKLLLSDSGFYLCAWSMGDYGYTFGSGTRLTVV.

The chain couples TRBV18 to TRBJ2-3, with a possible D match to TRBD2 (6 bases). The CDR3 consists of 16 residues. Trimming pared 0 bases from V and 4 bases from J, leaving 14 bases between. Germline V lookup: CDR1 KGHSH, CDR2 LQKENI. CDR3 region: CASSPPGGVRPDTQYF. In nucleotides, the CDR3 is TGTGCCAGCTCACCACCGGGGGGTGTCCGCCCAGATACGCAGTATTTT.

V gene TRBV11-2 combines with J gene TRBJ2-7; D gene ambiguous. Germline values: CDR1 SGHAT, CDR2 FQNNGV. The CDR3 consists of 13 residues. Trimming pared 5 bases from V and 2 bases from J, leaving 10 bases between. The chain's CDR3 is CASSPLVTYEQYF. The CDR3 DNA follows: TGTGCCAGCAGCCCGCTAGTCACCTACGAGCAGTACTTC. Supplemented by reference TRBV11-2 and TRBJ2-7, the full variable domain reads EAGVAQSPRYKIIEKRQSVAFWCNPISGHATLYWYQQILGQGPKLLIQFQNNGVVDDSQLPKDRFSAERLKGVDSTLKIQPAKLEDSAVYLCASSPLVTYEQYFGPGTRLTVT.

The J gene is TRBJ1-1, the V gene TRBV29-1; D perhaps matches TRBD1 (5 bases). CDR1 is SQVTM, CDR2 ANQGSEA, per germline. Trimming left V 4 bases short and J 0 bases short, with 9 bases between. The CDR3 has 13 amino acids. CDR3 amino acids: CSVGGVLNTEAFF. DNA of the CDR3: TGCAGCGTTGGGGGGGTTCTGAACACTGAAGCTTTCTTT.

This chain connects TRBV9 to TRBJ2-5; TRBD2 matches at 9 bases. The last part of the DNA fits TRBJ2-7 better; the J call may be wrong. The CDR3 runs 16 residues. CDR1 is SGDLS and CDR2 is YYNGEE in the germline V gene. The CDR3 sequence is CASSVVAGGPPYEQYF. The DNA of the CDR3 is TGTGCCAGCAGCGTAGTCGCGGGAGGGCCTCCCTACGAGCAGTACTTC.

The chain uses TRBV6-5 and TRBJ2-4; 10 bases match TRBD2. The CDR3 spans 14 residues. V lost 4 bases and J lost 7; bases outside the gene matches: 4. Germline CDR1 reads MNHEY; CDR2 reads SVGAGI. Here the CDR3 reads CASSLLAGQNIQYF. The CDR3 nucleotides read TGTGCCAGCAGTTTACTAGCGGGACAGAACATTCAGTACTTC.